This T cell receptor beta chain was sequenced during a study of T cells in Graves' hyperthyroidism and ophthalmopathy. In the study overall: Staff took peripheral blood when the initial diagnosis was made, before any treatment began.

This CDR3 spans 18 amino acids. The V gene lost 8 bases and the J gene lost 1 base, with 23 bases spanning the gap. Diagnosis of hyperthyroidism was new in patients aged 18 to 65, and its duration was under 2 months. A word on this clonotype: What it recognizes is unknown.

Amplified TCR beta CDR3 regions came from RNA transcripts. RT-PCR in the first round (using the HTBI primer set) targeted the TCR CDR3. TCRdb re-derived calls from the multiplex PCR reads in MiXCR, one entry per CDR3 protein. The data show about 700,000 distinct CDR3 sequences, roughly 15% seen once. Study findings and constraints: Most thyroid clonotypes expanded above 0.001 were also detected in blood. Before onset, ophthalmopathy was predicted by the model a median roughly 6.8 months earlier.

The sequence was collected from a woman between 18 and 29 years old with Graves' hyperthyroidism. V and J are TRBV12-3 or TRBV12-4 and TRBJ2-2, with D perhaps matching TRBD2 (6 bases). Sequenced sample: blood. The CDR3 loop reads CASRLPPPTRWNTGELFF. The CDR3 nucleotides are TGTGCCAGCCGATTGCCCCCTCCGACTAGGTGGAACACCGGGGAGCTGTTTTTT.